This TCR beta chain was found in a study of regulatory T cells in long-lasting Graves disease. Study in general: Over-5-year antithyroid drug use with positive TSH receptor antibodies defined persistent Graves' disease in the study.

This clonotype was seen more than once but under ten times. Its antigen is currently unknown. The V end was cut by 0 bases, the J end by 0 bases, with 6 bases between. The CDR3 is 14 amino acids. Germline V CDR1 and CDR2: GTSNPN, SVGIG (reference sequence). Documented time point: persistent/refractory GD, antithyroid drugs over 5 years with positive TRAb. Isolated PBMC RNA provided the starting material for the TCR library. Doctors identified Graves' disease using the American Thyroid Association guidelines. Study-wide findings and caveats: Favored gene segments in persistent disease were TRBV28, TRBJ1-2 and TRBJ2-5.

Construction of the TCR beta libraries employed iRepertoire HTBI primers in conjunction with Arm-PCR of CDR3 regions. TCRdb processed the multiplex PCR reads anew with MiXCR; each CDR3 protein has one entry. The table shows almost 350,000 distinct CDR3 sequences, with around 19% occurring only once. The starting material was peripheral blood mononuclear cells (PBMCs), obtained when the disease was refractory, from a patient treated with antithyroid drugs. J is TRBJ1-3 and V is TRBV30, with a tentative D call TRBD1 (5 bases). This sequence originates from a female donor with Graves disease. The DNA of the CDR3 is TGTGCCTGGAGTGTTACAGGCTCTGGAAACACCATATATTTT. It encodes CAWSVTGSGNTIYF.